This is a list of T cell receptor beta chains from one sample in a study of CD8 T cells in ankylosing spondylitis. TCRdb independently ran MiXCR on the 5' RACE reads; one entry per CDR3 protein. The sample records about 800,000 distinct CDR3 sequences, 12% being singletons. The material sequenced was blood, either unsorted or a sorted T cell fraction (not recorded which). The receptors come from a male donor with ankylosing spondylitis. The CDR3 runs from the conserved cysteine through the conserved F or W. D genes are given only for firm matches. Not all rows give a size; the values are once, few, many and, for expanded clones, a class.

D gene	V gene	clone size	J gene	CDR3 protein	CDR3 DNA
TRBD1	TRBV5-6	-	TRBJ1-6	CASSLGDSAPLHF	TGTGCCAGCAGCTTGGGGGACAGTGCGCCCCTCCACTTT
-	TRBV20-1	-	TRBJ2-7	CSAQELVGYEQYF	TGCAGTGCCCAGGAACTAGTAGGCTACGAGCAGTACTTC
TRBD1	TRBV20-1	-	TRBJ2-7	CSASSDRGTGQYF	TGCAGTGCTAGTAGCGACAGGGGGACCGGGCAGTACTTC
-	TRBV12-3/TRBV12-4	many	TRBJ1-2	CASSTGTTARGYTF	TGTGCCAGCAGCACAGGGACGACGGCTAGAGGCTACACCTTC
-	TRBV30	-	TRBJ2-2	CAWPDRNTGELFF	TGTGCCTGGCCGGACAGGAACACCGGGGAGCTGTTTTTT
-	TRBV20-1	few	TRBJ2-7	CSARITPDRYEQYF	TGCAGTGCTAGGATTACACCGGACCGCTACGAGCAGTACTTC
-	TRBV6-2/TRBV6-3	few	TRBJ2-4	CASSYSQSGQYF	TGTGCCAGCAGTTATTCACAATCGGGTCAGTACTTC
-	TRBV20-1	few	TRBJ2-1	CSARGLLNEQFF	TGCAGTGCCCGAGGGCTACTCAATGAGCAGTTCTTC
-	TRBV4-1	-	TRBJ1-4	CASSPGWRTNEKLFF	TGCGCCAGCAGCCCAGGGTGGCGGACTAATGAAAAACTGTTTTTT
TRBD2	TRBV20-1	few	TRBJ2-7	CSATGLADTYEQYF	TGCAGTGCTACGGGACTAGCGGACACCTACGAGCAGTACTTC
TRBD1	TRBV20-1	few	TRBJ1-1	CSALDRGLNTEAFF	TGCAGTGCGCTGGACAGGGGCTTGAACACTGAAGCTTTCTTT
-	TRBV11-1	-	TRBJ1-4	CASSATRGDEKLFF	TGTGCCAGCAGCGCGACTAGAGGGGATGAAAAACTGTTTTTT
-	TRBV29-1	many	TRBJ1-1	CSVKDTEAFF	TGCAGCGTTAAGGACACTGAAGCTTTCTTT
-	TRBV11-3	few	TRBJ2-1	CASSLRGVREQFF	TGTGCCAGCAGCTTAAGGGGGGTGAGGGAGCAGTTCTTC